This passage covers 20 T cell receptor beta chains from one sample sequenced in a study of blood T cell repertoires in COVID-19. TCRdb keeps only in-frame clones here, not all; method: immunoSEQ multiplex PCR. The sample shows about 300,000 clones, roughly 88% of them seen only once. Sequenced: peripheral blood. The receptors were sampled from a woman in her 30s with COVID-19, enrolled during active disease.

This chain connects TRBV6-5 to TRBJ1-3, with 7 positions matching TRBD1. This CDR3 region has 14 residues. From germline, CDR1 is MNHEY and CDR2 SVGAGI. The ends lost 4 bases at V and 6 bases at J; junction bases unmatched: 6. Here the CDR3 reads CASSSPGQPNTIYF. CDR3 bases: TGTGCCAGCAGTTCCCCGGGACAGCCAAACACCATATATTTT.

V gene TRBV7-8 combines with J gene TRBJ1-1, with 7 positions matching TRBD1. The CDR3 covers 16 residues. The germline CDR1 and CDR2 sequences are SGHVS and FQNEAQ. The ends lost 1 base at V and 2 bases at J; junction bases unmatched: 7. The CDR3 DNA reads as TGTGCCAGCAGCTTAGGCTACAGGGGAGGAAACACTGAAGCTTTCTTT. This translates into CASSLGYRGGNTEAFF.

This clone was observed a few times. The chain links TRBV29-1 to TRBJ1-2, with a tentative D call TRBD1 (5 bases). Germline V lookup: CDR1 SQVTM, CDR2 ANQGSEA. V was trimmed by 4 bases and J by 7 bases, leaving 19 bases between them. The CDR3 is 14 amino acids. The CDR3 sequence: CSVAAGRGIFGYTF. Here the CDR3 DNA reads TGCAGCGTTGCGGCGGGTCGGGGGATCTTTGGCTACACCTTC.

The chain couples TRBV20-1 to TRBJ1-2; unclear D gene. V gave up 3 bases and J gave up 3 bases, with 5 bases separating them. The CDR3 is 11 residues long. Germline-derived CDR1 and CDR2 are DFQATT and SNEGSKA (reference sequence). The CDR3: CSARGDYGYTF. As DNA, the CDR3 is TGCAGTGCTAGGGGCGACTATGGCTACACCTTC.

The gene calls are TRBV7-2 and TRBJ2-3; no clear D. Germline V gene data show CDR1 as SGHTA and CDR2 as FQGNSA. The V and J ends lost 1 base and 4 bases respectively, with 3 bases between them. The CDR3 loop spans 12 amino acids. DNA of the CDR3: TGTGCCAGCAGCTTAGTAGCAGATACGCAGTATTTT. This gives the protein CASSLVADTQYF.

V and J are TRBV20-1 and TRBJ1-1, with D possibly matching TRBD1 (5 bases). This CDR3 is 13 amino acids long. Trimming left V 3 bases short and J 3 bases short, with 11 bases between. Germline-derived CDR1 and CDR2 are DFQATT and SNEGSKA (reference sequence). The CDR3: CSASQGPHTEAFF. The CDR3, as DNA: TGCAGTGCTAGTCAGGGCCCGCACACTGAAGCTTTCTTT.

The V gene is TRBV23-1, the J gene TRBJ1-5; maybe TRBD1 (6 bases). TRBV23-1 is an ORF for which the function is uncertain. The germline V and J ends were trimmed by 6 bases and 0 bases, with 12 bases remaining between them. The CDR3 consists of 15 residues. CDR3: CASSLQGNSNQPQHF. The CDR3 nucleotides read TGCGCCAGCAGCCTACAGGGAAATAGCAATCAGCCCCAGCATTTT.

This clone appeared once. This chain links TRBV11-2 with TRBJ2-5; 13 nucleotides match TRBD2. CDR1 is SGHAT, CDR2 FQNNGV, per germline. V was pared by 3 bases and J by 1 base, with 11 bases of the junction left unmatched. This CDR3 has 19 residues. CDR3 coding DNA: TGTGCCAGCAGCTTCCCGGGACTAGCGGGGCTGGGGGCCCAAGAGACCCAGTACTTC. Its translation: CASSFPGLAGLGAQETQYF.

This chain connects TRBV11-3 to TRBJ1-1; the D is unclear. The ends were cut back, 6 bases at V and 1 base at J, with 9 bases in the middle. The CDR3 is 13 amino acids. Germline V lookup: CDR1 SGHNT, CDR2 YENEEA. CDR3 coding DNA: TGTGCCAGCAGGGGAGCCGCGAACACTGAAGCTTTCTTT. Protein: CASRGAANTEAFF.

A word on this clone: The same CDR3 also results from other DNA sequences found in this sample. As DNA, the CDR3 is TGTGCCAGCAGTTTTCGGGGGAACACTGAAGCTTTCTTT. This sequence encodes CASSFRGNTEAFF. The chain combines TRBV12-3 or TRBV12-4 with TRBJ1-1; D is undetermined. Trimming took 3 bases from V and 1 from J, leaving 6 bases between them. The CDR3 is made up of 13 amino acids.

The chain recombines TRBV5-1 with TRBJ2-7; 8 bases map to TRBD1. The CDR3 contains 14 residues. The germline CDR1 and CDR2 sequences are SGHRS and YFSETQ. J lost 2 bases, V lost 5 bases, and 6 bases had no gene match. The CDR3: CASRIQTGAYEQYF. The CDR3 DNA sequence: TGCGCCAGCAGAATCCAGACAGGGGCCTACGAGCAGTACTTC.

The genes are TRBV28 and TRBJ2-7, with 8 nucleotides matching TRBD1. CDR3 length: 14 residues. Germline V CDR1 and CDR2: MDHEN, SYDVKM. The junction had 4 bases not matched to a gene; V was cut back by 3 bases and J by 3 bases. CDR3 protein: CASSFQGANYEQYF. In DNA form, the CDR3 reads TGTGCCAGCAGTTTCCAGGGGGCTAACTACGAGCAGTACTTC.

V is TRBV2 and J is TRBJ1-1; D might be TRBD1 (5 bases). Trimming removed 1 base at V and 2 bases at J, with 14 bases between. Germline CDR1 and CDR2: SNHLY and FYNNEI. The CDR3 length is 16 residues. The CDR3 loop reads CASSEGPARGNTEAFF. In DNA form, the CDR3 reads TGTGCCAGCAGTGAAGGACCTGCAAGGGGAAACACTGAAGCTTTCTTT.

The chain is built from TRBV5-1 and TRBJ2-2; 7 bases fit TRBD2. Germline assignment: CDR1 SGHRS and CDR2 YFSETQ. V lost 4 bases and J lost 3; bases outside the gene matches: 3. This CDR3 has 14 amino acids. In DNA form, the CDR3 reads TGCGCCAGCAGCCCCGGACTAGACACCGGGGAGCTGTTTTTT. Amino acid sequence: CASSPGLDTGELFF.

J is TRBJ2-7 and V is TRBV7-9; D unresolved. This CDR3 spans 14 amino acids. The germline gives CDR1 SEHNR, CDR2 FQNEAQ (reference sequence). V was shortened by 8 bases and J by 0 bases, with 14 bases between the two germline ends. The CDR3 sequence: CASSRGASSYEQYF. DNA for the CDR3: TGTGCCAGCTCCCGAGGAGCGAGCTCCTACGAGCAGTACTTC.

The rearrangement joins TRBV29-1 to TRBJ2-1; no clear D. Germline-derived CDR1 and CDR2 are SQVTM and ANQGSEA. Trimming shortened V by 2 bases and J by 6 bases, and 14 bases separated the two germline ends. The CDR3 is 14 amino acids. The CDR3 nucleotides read TGCAGCGTTGAATCTCTCCCGGGTGGCAATGAGCAGTTCTTC. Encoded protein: CSVESLPGGNEQFF.

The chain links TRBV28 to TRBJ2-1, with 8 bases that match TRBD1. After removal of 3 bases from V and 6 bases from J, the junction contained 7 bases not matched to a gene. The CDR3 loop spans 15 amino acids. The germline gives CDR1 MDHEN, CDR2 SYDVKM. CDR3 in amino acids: CASSLGRGLLNEQFF. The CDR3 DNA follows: TGTGCCAGCAGTTTGGGCAGGGGGCTCCTCAATGAGCAGTTCTTC.

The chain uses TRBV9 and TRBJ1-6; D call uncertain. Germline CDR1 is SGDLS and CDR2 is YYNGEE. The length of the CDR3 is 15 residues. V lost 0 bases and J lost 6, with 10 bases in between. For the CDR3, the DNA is TGTGCCAGCAGCGTAGACGGAGCGAGTAATTCACCCCTCCACTTT. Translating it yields CASSVDGASNSPLHF.

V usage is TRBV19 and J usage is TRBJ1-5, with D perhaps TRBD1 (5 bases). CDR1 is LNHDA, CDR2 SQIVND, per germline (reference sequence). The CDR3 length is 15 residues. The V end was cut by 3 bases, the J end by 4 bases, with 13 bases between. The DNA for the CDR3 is TGTGCCAGTAGTATGGGACTACCACCTAATCAGCCCCAGCATTTT. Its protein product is CASSMGLPPNQPQHF.

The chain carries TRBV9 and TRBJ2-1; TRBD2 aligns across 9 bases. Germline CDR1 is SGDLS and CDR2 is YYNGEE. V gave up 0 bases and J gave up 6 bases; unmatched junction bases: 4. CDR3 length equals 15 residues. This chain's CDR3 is CASSVVLAGANEQFF. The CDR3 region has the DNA TGTGCCAGCAGCGTAGTTTTAGCGGGGGCCAATGAGCAGTTCTTC.